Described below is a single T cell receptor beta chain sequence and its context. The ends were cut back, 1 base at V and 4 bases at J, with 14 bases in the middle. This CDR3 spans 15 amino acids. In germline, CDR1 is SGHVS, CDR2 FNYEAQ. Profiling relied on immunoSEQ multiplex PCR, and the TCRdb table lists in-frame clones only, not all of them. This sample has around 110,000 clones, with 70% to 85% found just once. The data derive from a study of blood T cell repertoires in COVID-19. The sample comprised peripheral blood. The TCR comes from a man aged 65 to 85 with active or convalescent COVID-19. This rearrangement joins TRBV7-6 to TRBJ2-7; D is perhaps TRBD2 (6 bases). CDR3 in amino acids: CASSLDSRGWYEQYF. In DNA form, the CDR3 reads TGTGCCAGCAGCTTAGATTCCCGGGGGTGGTACGAGCAGTACTTC.